The present entry profiles one TCR beta chain with its context. What it binds is not known. Built from TCR beta cDNA, the libraries had unique molecular identifiers in them. Some 500,000 cDNA molecules were recovered from an input of about 0.85 to 11 million T cells. In TCRdb, the PCR reads were re-called with MiXCR into one record per CDR3 protein. The repertoire has 150,000 to 200,000 distinct CDR3 sequences, 30% of them found once; the top ten carry about 1.6%. The CDR3 runs to 16 residues. Germline loops: CDR1 LGHDT, CDR2 YNNKEL (reference sequence). The V gene end was trimmed by 1 base and the J gene end by 2 bases; junction bases not matched to a gene: 4. The record originates from a study of post-analysis software for immune sequencing data. Study-wide background: As for disease course, relapsing-remitting, secondary progressive and progressive-relapsing multiple sclerosis were all included. General study points: Multiple sclerosis was associated with a significant reduction in normalized Chao1 diversity relative to controls. Patients carried roughly five TRBV segments more frequently than controls did, and TRBV5-6, TRBV5-1 and TRBV20-1 were among them.

The clonotype originates from a girl aged 5 to 17 with multiple sclerosis. This chain uses TRBV3-1 with TRBJ2-7, with 11 bases aligning to TRBD2. Sequences were obtained from blood. Here the CDR3 reads CASSQARLAGTYEQYF. The CDR3 nucleotides read TGTGCCAGCAGCCAAGCCCGACTAGCGGGAACCTACGAGCAGTACTTC.